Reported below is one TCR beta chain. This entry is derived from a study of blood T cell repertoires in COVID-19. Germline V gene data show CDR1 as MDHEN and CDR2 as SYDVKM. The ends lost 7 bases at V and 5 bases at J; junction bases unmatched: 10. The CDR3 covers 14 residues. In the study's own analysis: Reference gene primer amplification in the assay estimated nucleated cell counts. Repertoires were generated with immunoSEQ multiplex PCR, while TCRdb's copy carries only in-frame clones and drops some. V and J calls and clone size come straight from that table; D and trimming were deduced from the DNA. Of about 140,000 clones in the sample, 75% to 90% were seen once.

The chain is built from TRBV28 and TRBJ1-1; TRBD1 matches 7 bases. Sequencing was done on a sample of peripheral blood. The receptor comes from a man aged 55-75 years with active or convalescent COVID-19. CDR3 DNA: TGTGCCAGCACCACGGACAGGTATGGGACTGAAGCTTTCTTT. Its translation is CASTTDRYGTEAFF.